This record concerns one TCR beta chain sequence. What it binds is unknown. Sequencing used immunoSEQ multiplex PCR; TCRdb keeps in-frame clones, though not all of them. This table holds around 71,000 clones, about 94% found once. These data come from a study of cytomegalovirus exposure and HLA in healthy donors. Study summary: The same platform used for the approximately 670 first-cohort repertoires was also used for the approximately 120 validation repertoires, as a later analysis reported.

Broader study findings: The study listed approximately 160 cytomegalovirus-associated TCR beta chains. Cytomegalovirus status, reportedly, was diagnosed with high specificity and sensitivity by the classifier. Specificity of a few CMV-associated chains for CMV antigens was verified in vitro.

The TCR was taken from a man younger than 30 in good health and CMV-seropositive. The sequencing input was PBMCs.

Here the CDR3 reads CANPLGETGELFF. Here the CDR3 DNA reads TGTGCCAACCCCCTCGGGGAGACCGGGGAGCTGTTTTTT. V gene TRBV6-4 combines with J gene TRBJ2-2; possibly TRBD2 for D (5 bases). This CDR3 is 13 amino acids long. V was cut by 10 bases and J by 5 bases, with 14 bases left in between. CDR1 is MRHNA and CDR2 is SNTAGT in the germline V gene.